This passage covers 9 T cell receptor beta chains from one sample sequenced in a study of blood T cell repertoires in COVID-19. Clones were read by immunoSEQ multiplex PCR, and TCRdb kept only the in-frame ones, dropping some. Among approximately 46,000 clones, nearly 90% were seen once, and the ten largest hold around 2.9%. The sample taken for sequencing was peripheral blood. The source is a man in his forties or fifties with active COVID-19.

This rearrangement joins TRBV6-7 to TRBJ1-2, with D possibly TRBD1 on 5 matching bases. TRBV6-7 is treated as an ORF (open reading frame) with a function not yet certain. The CDR3 extends over 14 amino acids. Trimming took off 2 bases at V and 3 bases at J, with 10 bases between the two ends. The chain's CDR3 is CASSYTGGYYGYTF. CDR3 sequence (DNA): TGTGCCAGCAGTTACACCGGGGGGTACTATGGCTACACCTTC.

On this clone: The sample holds other DNA sequences that translate to the same CDR3. The rearrangement links TRBV29-1 to TRBJ1-1; D not certain. The CDR3 spans 12 residues. Germline-derived CDR1 and CDR2 are SQVTM and ANQGSEA. Trimming took 2 bases from V and 1 from J, leaving 5 bases between them. Here the CDR3 reads CSVEPGNTEAFF. CDR3 in DNA: TGCAGCGTTGAACCCGGGAACACTGAAGCTTTCTTT.

The chain links TRBV5-1 to TRBJ1-4; TRBD1 matches at 9 bases. This CDR3 is 14 amino acids long. Germline V lookup: CDR1 SGHRS, CDR2 YFSETQ. V lost 4 bases to trimming and J lost 5 bases; unmatched junction nucleotides: 3. CDR3 sequence reads: CASSGGTGNEKLFF. In nucleotides, the CDR3 is TGCGCCAGCAGCGGCGGGACAGGGAATGAAAAACTGTTTTTT. Drawing the rest from reference TRBV5-1 and TRBJ1-4, the complete variable domain is KAGVTQTPRYLIKTRGQQVTLSCSPISGHRSVSWYQQTPGQGLQFLFEYFSETQRNKGNFPGRFSGRQFSNSRSEMNVSTLELGDSALYLCASSGGTGNEKLFFGSGTQLSVL.

In its sample, this clone was seen once. The chain is built from TRBV4-1 and TRBJ1-1, with 11 bases that match TRBD1. From germline, CDR1 is MGHRA and CDR2 YSYEKL. The CDR3 sequence is 14 residues long. Unmatched junction bases numbered 3, after V lost 4 bases and J lost 5 bases. In DNA form, the CDR3 reads TGCGCCAGCAGCCCCCGGGACAGGGGGACTGAAGCTTTCTTT. Its translation is CASSPRDRGTEAFF.

The chain employs TRBV6-5 and TRBJ2-7, with a weak D call TRBD2 (5 bases). Trimming left V 7 bases short and J 2 bases short, with 18 bases between. Germline V gives CDR1 MNHEY, CDR2 SVGAGI. The CDR3 length is 15 residues. The CDR3 nucleotides are TGTGCCAGCAACCTGAACCGTGCGGGTCCCTACGAGCAGTACTTC. Protein product: CASNLNRAGPYEQYF.

In DNA, the CDR3 is TGTGCCAGCAGCTTGTTGGTTAGCGGGGGGACCGGGGAGCTGTTTTTT. Amino acid sequence: CASSLLVSGGTGELFF. V usage is TRBV5-4 and J usage is TRBJ2-2; 10 bases align to TRBD2. The CDR3 is made up of 16 amino acids. V was pared by 1 base and J by 5 bases, with 5 bases of the junction left unmatched. CDR1 is SGHNT, CDR2 YYREEE, per germline (reference sequence).

The DNA for the CDR3 is TGCGCCAGCAGCCGTTCCGGGACAGGGGGCTTCTACGAGCAGTACTTC. This sequence encodes CASSRSGTGGFYEQYF. The rearrangement links TRBV5-1 to TRBJ2-7; 12 bases are shared with TRBD1. The junction had 8 bases not matched to a gene; V was cut back by 4 bases and J by 3 bases. CDR1 is SGHRS and CDR2 is YFSETQ in the germline V gene. This CDR3 comprises 16 residues.

The rearrangement joins TRBV5-8 to TRBJ2-5, with 7 bases identical to TRBD2. CDR1 is SGHTS, CDR2 YDEGEE, per germline. V lost 6 bases and J lost 2; bases outside the gene matches: 7. This CDR3 region has 14 residues. The CDR3 DNA reads as TGTGCCAGCAACCAGTGGGGGGGACAAGAGACCCAGTACTTC. Protein product: CASNQWGGQETQYF. The full variable domain, completed using reference TRBV5-8 and TRBJ2-5, is EAGVTQSPTHLIKTRGQQATLRCSPISGHTSVYWYQQALGLGLQFLLWYDEGEERNRGNFPPRFSGRQFPNYSSELNVNALELEDSALYLCASNQWGGQETQYFGPGTRLLVL.

The V and J genes are TRBV6-6 and TRBJ2-7; weak D call: TRBD2 (5 bases). CDR3 size: 14 residues. V lost 2 bases, J lost 0 bases, and 8 bases lay in between. CDR1 MNHNY and CDR2 SVGAGI come from the germline V gene (reference sequence). The CDR3 here is CASSYEGISYEQYF. The CDR3 DNA follows: TGTGCCAGCAGTTACGAGGGTATCTCCTACGAGCAGTACTTC.